Listed below are T cell receptor beta chains from one sample, sequenced in a study of blood T cells in healthy people across ages. TCRdb itself ran the 5' RACE reads through MiXCR, one entry per CDR3 protein. The sample yields 700,000 or so distinct CDR3 sequences, around 38% seen once. The sequenced sample consisted of blood. The receptors shown here come from a man at least 80 years old in good health. The CDR3 runs from the conserved cysteine through the conserved F or W. Each record gives: V gene, J gene, CDR3 protein.

>TRBV3-1|TRBJ2-3
CASSQVAGGDTQYF
>TRBV29-1|TRBJ1-1
CSVAVEPNTEAFF
>TRBV5-1|TRBJ2-7
CASSLGQVVDEQYF
>TRBV7-8|TRBJ2-5
CASSRRTGAIETQYF
>TRBV27|TRBJ2-5
CASSLPEGLPRSYNEQYF
>TRBV6-2/TRBV6-3|TRBJ2-3
CASSYRLSTDTQYF
>TRBV12-3/TRBV12-4|TRBJ1-5
CASNRGDQPQHF
>TRBV9|TRBJ2-5
CASSVGDGEETQYF
>TRBV10-3|TRBJ1-1
CAISESAGQGRDTEAFF
>TRBV27|TRBJ1-6
CASRAGQVNSPLHF
>TRBV20-1|TRBJ2-5
CSAPPGTHQETQYF
>TRBV24-1|TRBJ2-7
CATSGAGGVYEQYF
>TRBV7-2|TRBJ1-1
CASSLGLATTEAFF
>TRBV13|TRBJ2-3
CASSGISREHSTDTQYF
>TRBV27|TRBJ2-3
CASSWGAGDTQYF
>TRBV20-1|TRBJ2-3
CSARTGESTDTQYF
>TRBV12-5|TRBJ2-3
CASGLVRSTDTQYF
>TRBV7-2|TRBJ2-3
CASSQGRLSTDTQYF
>TRBV7-2|TRBJ2-1
CASRESSGATDNEQFF
>TRBV7-2|TRBJ2-3
CASSLTTRGGRVTDTQYF
>TRBV29-1|TRBJ2-7
CSVQPGDYEQYF
>TRBV12-3/TRBV12-4|TRBJ2-2
CASSTPGTGVNWANTGELFF
>TRBV4-1|TRBJ2-7
CASSQDNWGRGSYNEQYF
>TRBV28|TRBJ2-1
CASSSLVGGSYNEQFF
>TRBV7-7|TRBJ2-5
CASSIGTEETQYF
>TRBV9|TRBJ1-2
CASSVEGRGLSLFGYTF
>TRBV6-5|TRBJ2-6
CASSLGLGANVLTF
>TRBV10-3|TRBJ1-2
CAISESTAAWDGYTF